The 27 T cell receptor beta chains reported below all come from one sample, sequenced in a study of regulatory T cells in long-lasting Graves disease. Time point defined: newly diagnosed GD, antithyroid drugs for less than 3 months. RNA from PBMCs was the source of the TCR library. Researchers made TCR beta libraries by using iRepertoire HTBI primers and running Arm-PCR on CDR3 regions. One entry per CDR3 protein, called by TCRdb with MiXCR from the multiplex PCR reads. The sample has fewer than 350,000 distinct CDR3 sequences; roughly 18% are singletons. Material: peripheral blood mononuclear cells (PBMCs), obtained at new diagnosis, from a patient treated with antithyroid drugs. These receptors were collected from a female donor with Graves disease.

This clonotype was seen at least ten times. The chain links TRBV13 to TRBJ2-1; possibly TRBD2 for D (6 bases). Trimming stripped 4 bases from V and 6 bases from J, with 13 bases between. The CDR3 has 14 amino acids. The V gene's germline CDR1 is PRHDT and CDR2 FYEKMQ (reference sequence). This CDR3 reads CASSSDGGLNEQFF. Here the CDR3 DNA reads TGTGCCAGCAGCTCGGACGGAGGGCTCAATGAGCAGTTCTTC.

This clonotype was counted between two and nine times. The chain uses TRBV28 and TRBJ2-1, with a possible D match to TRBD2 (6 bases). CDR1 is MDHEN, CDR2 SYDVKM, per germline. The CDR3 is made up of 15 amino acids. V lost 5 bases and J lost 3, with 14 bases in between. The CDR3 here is CASSMGGRFYNEQFF. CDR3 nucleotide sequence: TGTGCCAGCAGTATGGGAGGAAGATTCTACAATGAGCAGTTCTTC. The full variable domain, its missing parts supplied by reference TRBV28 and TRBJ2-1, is DVKVTQSSRYLVKRTGEKVFLECVQDMDHENMFWYRQDPGLGLRLIYFSYDVKMKEKGDIPEGYSVSREKKERFSLILESASTNQTSMYLCASSMGGRFYNEQFFGPGTRLTVL.

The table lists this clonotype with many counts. CDR3 region: CAWSGIREAFF. CDR3 nucleotide sequence: TGTGCCTGGAGTGGCATTCGTGAAGCTTTCTTT. This chain uses TRBV30 with TRBJ1-1; D call uncertain. Looked up from germline, CDR1 is GTSNPN and CDR2 is SVGIG (reference sequence). Trimming cost V 1 base and J 7 bases, with 7 bases left between them. This CDR3 has 11 amino acids.

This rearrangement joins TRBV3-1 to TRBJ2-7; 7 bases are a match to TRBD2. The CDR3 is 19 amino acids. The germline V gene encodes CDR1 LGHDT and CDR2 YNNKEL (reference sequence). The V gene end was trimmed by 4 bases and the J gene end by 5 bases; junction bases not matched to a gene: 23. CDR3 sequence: CASSPDPFRTSAPADEQYF. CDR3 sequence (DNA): TGTGCCAGCAGCCCCGACCCTTTTCGTACTAGCGCCCCGGCCGACGAGCAGTACTTC.

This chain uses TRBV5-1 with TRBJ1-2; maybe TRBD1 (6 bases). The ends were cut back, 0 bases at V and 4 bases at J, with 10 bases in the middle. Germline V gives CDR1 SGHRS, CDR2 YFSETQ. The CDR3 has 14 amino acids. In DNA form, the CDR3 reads TGCGCCAGCAGCTTGGCGGGGACAAGCTATGGCTACACCTTC. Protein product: CASSLAGTSYGYTF.

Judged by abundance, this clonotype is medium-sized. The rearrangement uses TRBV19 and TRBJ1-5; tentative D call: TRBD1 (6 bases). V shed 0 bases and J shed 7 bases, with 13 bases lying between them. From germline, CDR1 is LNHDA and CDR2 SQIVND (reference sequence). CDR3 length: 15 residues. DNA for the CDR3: TGTGCCAGTAGTATAGATAGGGGGGCTTGGCAGCCCCAGCATTTT. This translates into CASSIDRGAWQPQHF.

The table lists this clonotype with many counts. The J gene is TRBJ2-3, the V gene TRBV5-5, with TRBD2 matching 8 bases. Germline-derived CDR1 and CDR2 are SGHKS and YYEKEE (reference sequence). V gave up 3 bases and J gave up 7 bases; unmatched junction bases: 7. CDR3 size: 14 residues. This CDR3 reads CASSSGLGANTQYF. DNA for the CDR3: TGTGCCAGCAGCTCGGGACTAGGCGCGAATACGCAGTATTTT.

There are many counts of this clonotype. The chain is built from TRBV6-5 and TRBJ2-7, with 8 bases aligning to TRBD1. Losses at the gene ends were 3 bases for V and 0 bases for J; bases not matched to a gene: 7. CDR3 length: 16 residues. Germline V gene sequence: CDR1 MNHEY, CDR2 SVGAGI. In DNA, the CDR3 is TGTGCCAGCAGTTATCGGCGCGGACAGGGCTCCTACGAGCAGTACTTC. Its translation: CASSYRRGQGSYEQYF.

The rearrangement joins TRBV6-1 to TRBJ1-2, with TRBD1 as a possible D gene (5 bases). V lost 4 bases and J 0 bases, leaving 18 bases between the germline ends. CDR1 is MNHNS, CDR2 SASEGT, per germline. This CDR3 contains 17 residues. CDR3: CASSVRGSGGTNYGYTF. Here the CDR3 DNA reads TGTGCCAGCAGTGTTAGGGGCTCGGGAGGCACTAACTATGGCTACACCTTC.

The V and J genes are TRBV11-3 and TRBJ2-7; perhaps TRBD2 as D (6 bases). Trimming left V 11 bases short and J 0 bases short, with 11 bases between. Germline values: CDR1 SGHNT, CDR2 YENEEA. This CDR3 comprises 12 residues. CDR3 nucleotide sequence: TGTGCCTCGGGGGAGAGCTCCTACGAGCAGTACTTC. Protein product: CASGESSYEQYF.

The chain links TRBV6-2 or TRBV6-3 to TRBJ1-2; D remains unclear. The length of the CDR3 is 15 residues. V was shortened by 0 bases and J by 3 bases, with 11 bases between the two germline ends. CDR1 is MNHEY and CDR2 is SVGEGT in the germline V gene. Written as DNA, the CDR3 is TGTGCCAGCAGTTACTCTGGCTCCCGCTACTATGGCTACACCTTC. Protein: CASSYSGSRYYGYTF.

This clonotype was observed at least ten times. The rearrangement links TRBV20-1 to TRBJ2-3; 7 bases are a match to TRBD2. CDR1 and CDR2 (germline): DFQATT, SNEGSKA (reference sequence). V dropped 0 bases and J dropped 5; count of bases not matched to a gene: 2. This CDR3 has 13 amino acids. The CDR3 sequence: CSARDWGGDTQYF. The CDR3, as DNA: TGCAGTGCTAGAGATTGGGGGGGAGATACGCAGTATTTT.

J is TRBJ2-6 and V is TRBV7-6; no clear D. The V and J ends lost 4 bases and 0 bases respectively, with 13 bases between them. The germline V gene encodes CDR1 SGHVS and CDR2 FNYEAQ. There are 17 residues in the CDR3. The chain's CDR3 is CASSSLGPTSGANVLTF. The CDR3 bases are TGTGCCAGCAGCTCCTTGGGTCCTACCTCTGGGGCCAACGTCCTGACTTTC. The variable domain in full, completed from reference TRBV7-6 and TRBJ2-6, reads GAGVSQSPRYKVTKRGQDVALRCDPISGHVSLYWYRQALGQGPEFLTYFNYEAQQDKSGLPNDRFSAERPEGSISTLTIQRTEQRDSAMYRCASSSLGPTSGANVLTFGAGSRLTVL.

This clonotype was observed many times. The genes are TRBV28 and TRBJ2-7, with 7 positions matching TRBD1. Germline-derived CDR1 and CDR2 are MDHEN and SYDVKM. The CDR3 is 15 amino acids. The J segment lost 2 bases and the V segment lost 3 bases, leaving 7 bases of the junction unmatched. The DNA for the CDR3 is TGTGCCAGCAGTTTTTACGGACAGGAGACCTACGAGCAGTACTTC. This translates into CASSFYGQETYEQYF.

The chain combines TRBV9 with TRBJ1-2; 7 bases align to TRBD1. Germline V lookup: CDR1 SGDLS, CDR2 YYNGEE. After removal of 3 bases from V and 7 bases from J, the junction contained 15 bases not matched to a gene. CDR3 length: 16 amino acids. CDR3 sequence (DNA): TGTGCCAGCAGCGAGAGGGGGCATGGGGATATTCGTGGCTACACCTTC. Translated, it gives CASSERGHGDIRGYTF.

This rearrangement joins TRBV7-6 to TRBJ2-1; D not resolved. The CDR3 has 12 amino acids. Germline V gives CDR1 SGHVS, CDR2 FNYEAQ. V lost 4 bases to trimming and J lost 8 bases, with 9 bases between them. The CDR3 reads CASSSGWDEQFF. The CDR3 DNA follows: TGTGCCAGCAGCTCCGGATGGGATGAGCAGTTCTTC.

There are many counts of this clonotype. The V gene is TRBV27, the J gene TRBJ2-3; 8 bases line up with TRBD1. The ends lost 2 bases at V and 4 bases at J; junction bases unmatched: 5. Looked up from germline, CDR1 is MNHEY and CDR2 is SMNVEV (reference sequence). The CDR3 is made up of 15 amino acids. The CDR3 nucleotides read TGTGCCAGCAGTTTAGACAGGGGCACGGCAGATACGCAGTATTTT. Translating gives CASSLDRGTADTQYF.

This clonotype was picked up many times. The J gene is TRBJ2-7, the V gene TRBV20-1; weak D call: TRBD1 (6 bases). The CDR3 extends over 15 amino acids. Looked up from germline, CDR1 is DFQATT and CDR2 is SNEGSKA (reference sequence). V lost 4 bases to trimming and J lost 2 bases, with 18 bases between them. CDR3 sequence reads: CSAKPLDRRPYEQYF. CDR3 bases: TGCAGTGCTAAACCTCTCGACAGGAGGCCCTACGAGCAGTACTTC.

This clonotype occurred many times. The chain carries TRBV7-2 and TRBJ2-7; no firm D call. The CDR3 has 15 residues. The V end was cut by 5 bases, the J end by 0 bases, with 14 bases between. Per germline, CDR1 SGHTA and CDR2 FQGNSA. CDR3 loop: CASSRYRVPSYEQYF. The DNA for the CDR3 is TGTGCCAGCAGCCGTTATAGGGTACCCTCCTACGAGCAGTACTTC.

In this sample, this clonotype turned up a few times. The CDR3, as DNA: TGCGCCAGCAGCCGAGGGGACACCGGGGAGCTGTTTTTT. Translated, it gives CASSRGDTGELFF. This rearrangement joins TRBV4-1 to TRBJ2-2, with D perhaps assigned TRBD1 or TRBD2 (5 bases each). The CDR3 loop spans 13 amino acids. Germline assignment: CDR1 MGHRA and CDR2 YSYEKL. Trimming pared 4 bases from V and 3 bases from J, leaving 6 bases between.

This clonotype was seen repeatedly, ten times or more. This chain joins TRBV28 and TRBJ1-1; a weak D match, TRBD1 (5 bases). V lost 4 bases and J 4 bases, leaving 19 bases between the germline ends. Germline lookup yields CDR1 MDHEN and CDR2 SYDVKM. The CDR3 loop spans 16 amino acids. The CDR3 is CASSSPSRGVATEAFF. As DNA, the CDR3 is TGTGCCAGCAGTTCACCTTCGCGAGGGGTTGCCACTGAAGCTTTCTTT.

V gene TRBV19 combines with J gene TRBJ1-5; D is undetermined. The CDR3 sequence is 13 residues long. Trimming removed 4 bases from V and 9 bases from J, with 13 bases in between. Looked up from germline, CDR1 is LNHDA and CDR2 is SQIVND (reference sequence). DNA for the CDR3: TGTGCCAGTAGTACGACCGGGCCCCGGCCCCAGCATTTT. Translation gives CASSTTGPRPQHF.

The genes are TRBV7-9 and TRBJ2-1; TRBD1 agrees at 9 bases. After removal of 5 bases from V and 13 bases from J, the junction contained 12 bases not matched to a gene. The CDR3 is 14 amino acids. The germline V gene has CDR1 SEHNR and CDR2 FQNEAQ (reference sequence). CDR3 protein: CASSNYRGRETQFF. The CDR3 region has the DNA TGTGCCAGCAGCAATTACAGGGGGCGAGAGACCCAGTTCTTC.

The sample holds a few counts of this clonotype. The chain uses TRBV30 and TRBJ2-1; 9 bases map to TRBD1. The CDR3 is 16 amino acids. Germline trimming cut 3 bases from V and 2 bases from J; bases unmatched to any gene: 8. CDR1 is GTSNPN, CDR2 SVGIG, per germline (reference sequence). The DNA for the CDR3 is TGTGCCTGGAGGCCCCCCACAGGGGGCCCCTACAATGAGCAGTTCTTC. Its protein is CAWRPPTGGPYNEQFF.

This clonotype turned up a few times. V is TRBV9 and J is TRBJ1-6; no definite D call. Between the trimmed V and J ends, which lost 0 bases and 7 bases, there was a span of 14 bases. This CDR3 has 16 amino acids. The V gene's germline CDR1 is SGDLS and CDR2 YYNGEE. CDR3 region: CASSVGGLKGNSPLHF. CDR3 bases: TGTGCCAGCAGCGTAGGTGGCCTAAAGGGAAATTCACCCCTCCACTTT.

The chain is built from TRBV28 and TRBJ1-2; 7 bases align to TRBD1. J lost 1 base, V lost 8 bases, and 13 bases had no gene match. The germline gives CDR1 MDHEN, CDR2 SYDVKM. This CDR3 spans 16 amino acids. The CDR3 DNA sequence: TGTGCCAGCCTTCAAGAGTCCCGGGACAGTAACTATGGCTACACCTTC. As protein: CASLQESRDSNYGYTF.

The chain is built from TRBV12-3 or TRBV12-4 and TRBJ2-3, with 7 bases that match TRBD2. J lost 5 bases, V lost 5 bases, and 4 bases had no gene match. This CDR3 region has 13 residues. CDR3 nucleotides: TGTGCCAGCAGTAGACTAGCAGGAGATACGCAGTATTTT. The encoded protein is CASSRLAGDTQYF.